What follows are 3 T cell receptor beta chains derived from one specimen sequenced in a study of naive and memory T cell subsets. Study results and caveats: Naive repertoires, especially CD8, held a few larger clonotypes, possibly memory cells re-expressing CD45RA.

Two oligonucleotides, mixed equimolar, formed the beta constant-region primer covering TRBC1 and TRBC2. The ligated cDNA underwent four PCR rounds using SP2 and nested alpha and beta constant-region primers. TCRdb re-analysed the UMI-ligation and nested PCR reads in MiXCR, keeping a single row per CDR3 protein. Among about 160,000 distinct CDR3 sequences, 22% were seen once, and the ten largest hold around 0.11%. For these receptors, no antigen is known. The specimen sequenced was naive CD4+ T cells from blood. These receptor sequences come from a human donor in good health.

With respect to this clonotype: Given a much more abundant clone one base away, this may be a read error. V and J are TRBV7-6 and TRBJ2-7; 10 nucleotides match TRBD1. The CDR3 runs to 15 residues. Germline V gene lookup returns CDR1 SGHVS and CDR2 FNYEAQ. CDR3 nucleotides: TGTGCCGGCAGCTTAGTCCCGGGACAGGGGAGTGAGCAGTACTTC. It yields the protein CAGSLVPGQGSEQYF.

The chain uses TRBV9 and TRBJ2-5; D is perhaps TRBD2 (5 bases). Germline CDR1 SGDLS, CDR2 YYNGEE. V was clipped by 0 bases and J by 9 bases, with 24 bases between them. The CDR3 totals 17 residues. The DNA for the CDR3 is TGTGCCAGCAGCGTAGGTCTCCTAGACGAGGGCCAAAGGGCCCAGTACTTC. Residues: CASSVGLLDEGQRAQYF.

This clonotype was picked up one time. The chain joins TRBV4-2 to TRBJ2-7; 9 nucleotides line up with TRBD2. Trimming at V came to 3 bases and at J to 2 bases, leaving 8 bases not matched to a gene. This CDR3 is built from 16 residues. Germline CDR1 is LGHNA and CDR2 is YNFKEQ. CDR3 residues: CASSHPQLAGAYEQYF. The CDR3 DNA is TGTGCCAGCAGCCACCCCCAACTAGCGGGTGCCTACGAGCAGTACTTC.